This paragraph covers one TCR beta chain sequence. What it recognizes is unknown. The data derive from a study of OX40 agonist ivuxolimab in advanced cancers. Study-level information: Patients were 82.7% male with ages roughly 23 to 85, mean 60. The study's findings and limits: CD4+ and CD8+ T cells in blood underwent clonal expansion by week 6 at 0.1 to 3.0 mg/kg. The mean number of expanded clones was higher in CD8+ T cells than in CD4+.

The data were produced by immunoSEQ multiplex PCR, yet TCRdb's version contains in-frame clones alone and is incomplete. Among 75,000 to 100,000 clones listed, roughly 90% were seen once. The CDR3 contains 16 residues. Trimming took off 1 base at V and 9 bases at J, with 16 bases between the two ends. Per the germline V gene, CDR1 is LNHNV and CDR2 is YYDKDF (reference sequence). The TCR was taken from an adult with an advanced solid tumor such as melanoma, head and neck, liver or kidney cancer. The sequencing here drew on CD4+ or CD8+ T cells sorted from blood, taken in a trial of the OX40 agonist ivuxolimab. The chain links TRBV15 to TRBJ1-6, with D perhaps matching TRBD1 (6 bases). Here the CDR3 DNA reads TGTGCCACCAGCAGAGCCGCTGGCAGGGGAGGTTCACCCCTCCACTTT. Translation gives CATSRAAGRGGSPLHF.